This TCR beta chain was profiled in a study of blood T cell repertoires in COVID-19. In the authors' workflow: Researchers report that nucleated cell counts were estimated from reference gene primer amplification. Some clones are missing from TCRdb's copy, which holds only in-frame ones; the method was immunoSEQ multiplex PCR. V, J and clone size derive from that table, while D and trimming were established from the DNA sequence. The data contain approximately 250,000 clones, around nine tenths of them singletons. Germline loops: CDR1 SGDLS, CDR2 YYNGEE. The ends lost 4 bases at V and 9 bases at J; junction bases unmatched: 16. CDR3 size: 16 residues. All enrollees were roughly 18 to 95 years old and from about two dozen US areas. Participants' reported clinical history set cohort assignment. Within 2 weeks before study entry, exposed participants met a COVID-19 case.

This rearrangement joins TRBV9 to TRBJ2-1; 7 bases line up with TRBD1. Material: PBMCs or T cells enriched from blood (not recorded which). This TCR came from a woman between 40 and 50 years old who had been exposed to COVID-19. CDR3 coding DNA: TGTGCCAGCAGCAGAGGGGTGACGGGACAGTTGGTTGAGCAGTTCTTC. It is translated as CASSRGVTGQLVEQFF. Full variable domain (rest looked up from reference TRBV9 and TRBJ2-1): DSGVTQTPKHLITATGQRVTLRCSPRSGDLSVYWYQQSLDQGLQFLIQYYNGEERAKGNILERFSAQQFPDLHSELNLSSLELGDSALYFCASSRGVTGQLVEQFFGPGTRLTVL.